This is a list of T cell receptor beta chains from one sample in a study of blood T cell repertoires in COVID-19. Some clones are missing from TCRdb's copy, which holds only in-frame ones; the method was immunoSEQ multiplex PCR. Of a few hundred thousand clones in the sample, 85% to 90% were seen once. Sequencing was done on a sample of peripheral blood. These receptors were obtained from a woman aged 40 to 50 with COVID-19, enrolled during active disease. Both conserved end residues are trimmed from each CDR3. The order of the fields is CDR3 length, J gene, V gene, CDR3 protein.

12	TRBJ1-1	TRBV6-5	ASSYGGQGPEAF
12	TRBJ1-6	TRBV6-5	ASRGTGPNSPLH
11	TRBJ1-2	TRBV9	ASSVDSNYGYT
14	TRBJ1-1	TRBV5-4	ASSHAGGFPETEAF
11	TRBJ2-7	TRBV28	ASSFLGIDEQY
17	TRBJ1-5	TRBV7-2	ASSTPTKSGTGSYQPQH
13	TRBJ1-5	TRBV7-8	ASSLIPRGSQPQH
15	TRBJ2-7	TRBV5-8	ASSPRMGKEGSYEQY
15	TRBJ2-7	TRBV4-1	ASSQESGGRAMGEQY
13	TRBJ2-1	TRBV5-4	ASGRGDRDNNEQF
14	TRBJ2-1	TRBV5-1	ASSSLGRGGYNEQF
13	TRBJ2-5	TRBV28	ASSFGERVRETQY
12	TRBJ1-5	TRBV5-1	ASSLDRGSQPQH
14	TRBJ2-1	TRBV19	ASSPYRGRIGNEQF
13	TRBJ2-1	TRBV19	ASSMFLTSNNEQF
13	TRBJ2-7	TRBV5-4	ASSLESRADYEQY